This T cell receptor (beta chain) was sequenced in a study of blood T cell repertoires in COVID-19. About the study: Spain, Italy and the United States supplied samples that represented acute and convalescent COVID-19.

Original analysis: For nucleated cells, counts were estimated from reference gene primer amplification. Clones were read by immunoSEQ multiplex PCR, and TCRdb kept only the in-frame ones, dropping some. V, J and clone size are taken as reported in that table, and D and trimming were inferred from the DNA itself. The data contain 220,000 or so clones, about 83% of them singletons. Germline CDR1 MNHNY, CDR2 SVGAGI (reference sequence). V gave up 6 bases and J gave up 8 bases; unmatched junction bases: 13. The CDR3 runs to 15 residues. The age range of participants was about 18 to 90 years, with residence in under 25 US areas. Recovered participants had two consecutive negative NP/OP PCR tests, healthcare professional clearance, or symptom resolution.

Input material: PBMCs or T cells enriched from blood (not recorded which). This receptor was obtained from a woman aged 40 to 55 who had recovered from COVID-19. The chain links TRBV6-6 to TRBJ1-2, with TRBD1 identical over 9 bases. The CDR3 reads CASSPRMDRGEGYTF. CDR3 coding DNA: TGTGCCAGCAGCCCTCGGATGGACAGGGGTGAGGGCTACACCTTC.